Detailed here is one T cell receptor (beta chain). The antigen is undetermined. The same CDR3 arises from other DNA sequences in this sample as well. This specimen comes from a study of cytomegalovirus exposure and HLA in healthy donors. The study's findings and limits: Clonal expansion was found to be greater in HLA-associated TCR beta chains than in equally common others in a later analysis. Sequencing likely caused a cluster of highly shared sequence variants. The authors assumed roughly uniform sequencing depth across donors for presence/absence analyses. Fewer N-insertions than the roughly 670-donor mean were reportedly shown by an Asian-associated ancestry cluster in a later analysis.

Trimming left V 2 bases short and J 1 base short, with 6 bases between. Germline V CDR1 and CDR2: SGHRS, YFSETQ. This CDR3 contains 13 residues. Primers included in the PCR were 60 Vbeta and 13 Jbeta primers. TCRdb's table, derived via immunoSEQ multiplex PCR, lists solely in-frame clones and lacks some. The sample lists 100,000 to 150,000 clones; approximately 80% were seen once. The sequence came from a man aged 30 to 39 in good health and CMV-seropositive. What was sequenced was PBMCs. The V gene is TRBV5-1, the J gene TRBJ1-1; D is possibly TRBD1 (6 bases). CDR3 sequence reads: CASSLQGNTEAFF. The DNA of the CDR3 is TGCGCCAGCAGCTTACAGGGGAACACTGAAGCTTTCTTT.